Listed below are T cell receptor beta chains from one sample, sequenced in a study of vaccination and CD4 T cells after COVID-19. These receptors have no known antigen. One entry per CDR3 protein results from TCRdb running MiXCR on the PCR reads. Found here are about 4,800 distinct CDR3 sequences, roughly 78% of them singletons; the top ten hold around 18%. Material for sequencing was CD4+ T cells from blood, cultured in vitro. The source of these receptors is a human donor who had recovered from COVID-19. CDR3s include the opening cysteine and the closing phenylalanine or tryptophan. Fields, in order: CDR3 DNA, CDR3 protein, V gene, clone size, J gene, D gene. D genes are given only for firm matches. Rows may omit the clone size; those that give it use once, few, many or a size class.

cdr3_nt: TGTGCCAGCAGGCCACAGGGGGCCGGAGAGACCCAGTACTTC
cdr3_aa: CASRPQGAGETQYF
v_call: TRBV2
clone_size: .
j_call: TRBJ2-5
d_call: TRBD1

cdr3_nt: TGCGCCAGCAGCTCAGGCGGGGACAGGGCCCACGAGCAGTACTTC
cdr3_aa: CASSSGGDRAHEQYF
v_call: TRBV5-1
clone_size: .
j_call: TRBJ2-7
d_call: TRBD1

cdr3_nt: TGTGCCAGCAGCCCCCATCGGGACAGTGCATCATGGGCGCGTTCACCCCTCCACTTT
cdr3_aa: CASSPHRDSASWARSPLHF
v_call: TRBV28
clone_size: .
j_call: TRBJ1-6
d_call: TRBD1

cdr3_nt: TGTGCCAGTAGTGATCACAGGGGCACTGAAGCTTTCTTT
cdr3_aa: CASSDHRGTEAFF
v_call: TRBV19
clone_size: .
j_call: TRBJ1-1
d_call: TRBD1

cdr3_nt: TGTGCCAGCAGGTCCGGGACAGAAGCTTTCTTT
cdr3_aa: CASRSGTEAFF
v_call: TRBV2
clone_size: .
j_call: TRBJ1-1
d_call: .

cdr3_nt: TGTGCCAGCAGTGACGCACCCGCAGGGAGGAATGGCTACACCTTC
cdr3_aa: CASSDAPAGRNGYTF
v_call: TRBV6-1
clone_size: .
j_call: TRBJ1-2
d_call: .

cdr3_nt: TGTGCCAGCAGAAAAACTAGCGGGGGGGCAGAGACCCAGTACTTC
cdr3_aa: CASRKTSGGAETQYF
v_call: TRBV7-9
clone_size: .
j_call: TRBJ2-5
d_call: TRBD2

cdr3_nt: TGTGCCAGCAGTCTGACGGGGGGGACTTACGAGCAGTACTTC
cdr3_aa: CASSLTGGTYEQYF
v_call: TRBV6-1
clone_size: once
j_call: TRBJ2-7
d_call: TRBD2

cdr3_nt: TGTGCCAGTAGTACTCTCGACTCCCTCCCCACTGAAGCTTTCTTT
cdr3_aa: CASSTLDSLPTEAFF
v_call: TRBV19
clone_size: few
j_call: TRBJ1-1
d_call: .

cdr3_nt: TGTGCCAGCAGTAGGATTTCCGCGCCCCAGCATTTT
cdr3_aa: CASSRISAPQHF
v_call: TRBV6-2/TRBV6-3
clone_size: .
j_call: TRBJ1-5
d_call: .

cdr3_nt: TGTGCCAGTATCCGGGACAGGGGTGACGAGCAGTACTTC
cdr3_aa: CASIRDRGDEQYF
v_call: TRBV6-1
clone_size: .
j_call: TRBJ2-7
d_call: TRBD1

cdr3_nt: TGTGCCATACAGGATGACCCGAACACTGAAGCTTTCTTT
cdr3_aa: CAIQDDPNTEAFF
v_call: TRBV10-3
clone_size: .
j_call: TRBJ1-1
d_call: .

cdr3_nt: TGCAGTGGTGCGGGAGAAACTAGGGATGGCTACACCTTC
cdr3_aa: CSGAGETRDGYTF
v_call: TRBV20-1
clone_size: once
j_call: TRBJ1-2
d_call: .

cdr3_nt: TGCGCCAGCAGCTGGACAGGAGCGGAATCACCCCTCCACTTT
cdr3_aa: CASSWTGAESPLHF
v_call: TRBV5-1
clone_size: .
j_call: TRBJ1-6
d_call: TRBD1

cdr3_nt: TGTGCCAGCAGCCAAGACCAGGGTCGCGGCTACACCTTC
cdr3_aa: CASSQDQGRGYTF
v_call: TRBV7-2
clone_size: .
j_call: TRBJ1-2
d_call: .

cdr3_nt: TGTGCCAGCAGTGAAGCAAGGGGACAGGGGGCTGGTGGCTACACCTTC
cdr3_aa: CASSEARGQGAGGYTF
v_call: TRBV2
clone_size: .
j_call: TRBJ1-2
d_call: TRBD1

cdr3_nt: TGTGCCAGCAGCGCCGGACGGTATCAAGAGACCCAGTACTTC
cdr3_aa: CASSAGRYQETQYF
v_call: TRBV11-2
clone_size: few
j_call: TRBJ2-5
d_call: .

cdr3_nt: TGTGCCTGGAGATTCCGGGACAGGGGTTCTGGAAACACCATATATTTT
cdr3_aa: CAWRFRDRGSGNTIYF
v_call: TRBV30
clone_size: medium-sized
j_call: TRBJ1-3
d_call: TRBD1

cdr3_nt: TGTGCCAGCAGCGCCTCTCAGGGCGGCTACACCTTC
cdr3_aa: CASSASQGGYTF
v_call: TRBV7-9
clone_size: .
j_call: TRBJ1-2
d_call: .

cdr3_nt: TGTGCCAGCAGCTTAGCCGACGGCTATAATTCACCCCTCCACTTT
cdr3_aa: CASSLADGYNSPLHF
v_call: TRBV7-2
clone_size: .
j_call: TRBJ1-6
d_call: .

cdr3_nt: TGTGCCAGCAGTTCCCCCAGTGGTGATACGCAGTATTTT
cdr3_aa: CASSSPSGDTQYF
v_call: TRBV6-5
clone_size: few
j_call: TRBJ2-3
d_call: .

cdr3_nt: TGTGCCAGCAACTACGGGGGCACTGAAGCTTTCTTT
cdr3_aa: CASNYGGTEAFF
v_call: TRBV3-1
clone_size: .
j_call: TRBJ1-1
d_call: .

cdr3_nt: TGTGCCTGGGGTGAGGCGGGGGCCGACACAGATACGCAGTATTTT
cdr3_aa: CAWGEAGADTDTQYF
v_call: TRBV30
clone_size: .
j_call: TRBJ2-3
d_call: .

cdr3_nt: TGTGCCAGCAGTGGAAGACAGGGGGCGCCTTTCGGCTACACCTTC
cdr3_aa: CASSGRQGAPFGYTF
v_call: TRBV6-1
clone_size: .
j_call: TRBJ1-2
d_call: TRBD1

cdr3_nt: TGTGCCAGCAGTTACTCGGCAGGGGGCACGGATGGCTACACCTTC
cdr3_aa: CASSYSAGGTDGYTF
v_call: TRBV6-2/TRBV6-3
clone_size: .
j_call: TRBJ1-2
d_call: TRBD1

cdr3_nt: TGTGCCAGCAGTTTACGGGGTCAGCCCCAGCATTTT
cdr3_aa: CASSLRGQPQHF
v_call: TRBV27
clone_size: .
j_call: TRBJ1-5
d_call: .

cdr3_nt: TGTGCCAGCAGGAATTCCGGGACAGCTTCCTACGAGCAGTACTTC
cdr3_aa: CASRNSGTASYEQYF
v_call: TRBV6-1
clone_size: .
j_call: TRBJ2-7
d_call: TRBD1

cdr3_nt: TGTGCCAGCAGTGAAGCAGGGGTGGGCTACACCTTC
cdr3_aa: CASSEAGVGYTF
v_call: TRBV2
clone_size: .
j_call: TRBJ1-2
d_call: .

cdr3_nt: TGCAGTGTTTCCACCCCGGCAGCACACTTAAACTATGGCCACACCTTC
cdr3_aa: CSVSTPAAHLNYGHTF
v_call: TRBV20-1
clone_size: .
j_call: TRBJ1-2
d_call: .

cdr3_nt: TGTGCCAGCAGTGAAGAGGGCTCGTGGGCTTTCTTT
cdr3_aa: CASSEEGSWAFF
v_call: TRBV6-1
clone_size: .
j_call: TRBJ1-1
d_call: .

cdr3_nt: TGTGCCAGCAGTTTTGGCAGGGTCGAGATCGAAAAACTGTTTTTT
cdr3_aa: CASSFGRVEIEKLFF
v_call: TRBV12-3/TRBV12-4
clone_size: .
j_call: TRBJ1-4
d_call: .

cdr3_nt: TGTGCCAGCAGCTTACGTGCAGGGGGACTCTACGAGCAGTACTTC
cdr3_aa: CASSLRAGGLYEQYF
v_call: TRBV7-3
clone_size: .
j_call: TRBJ2-7
d_call: .

cdr3_nt: TGTGCCAGCAGTGCGACAGGGTTCAATTCACCCCTCCACTTT
cdr3_aa: CASSATGFNSPLHF
v_call: TRBV6-1
clone_size: .
j_call: TRBJ1-6
d_call: TRBD1

cdr3_nt: TGTGCCAGCAGCCTCACAGGGGAAAGCTCCTATAATTCACCCCTCCACTTT
cdr3_aa: CASSLTGESSYNSPLHF
v_call: TRBV7-3
clone_size: .
j_call: TRBJ1-6
d_call: TRBD1

cdr3_nt: TGTGCCAGCGGCCGAACAGGGGGTCAAGAGACCCAGTACTTC
cdr3_aa: CASGRTGGQETQYF
v_call: TRBV7-8
clone_size: .
j_call: TRBJ2-5
d_call: TRBD1

cdr3_nt: TGTGCCAGCACCCCTCCCGGGGGGCCGAGCTCCTACGAGCAGTACTTC
cdr3_aa: CASTPPGGPSSYEQYF
v_call: TRBV7-9
clone_size: .
j_call: TRBJ2-7
d_call: .

cdr3_nt: TGTGCCAGCGCGGACAGGGAGGGAGATAGTGAGCAGTTCTTC
cdr3_aa: CASADREGDSEQFF
v_call: TRBV7-9
clone_size: .
j_call: TRBJ2-1
d_call: .

cdr3_nt: TGTGCCAGCACCATTGTTAGGGACAGGGGACAAGGGAATCAGCCCCAGCATTTT
cdr3_aa: CASTIVRDRGQGNQPQHF
v_call: TRBV7-3
clone_size: .
j_call: TRBJ1-5
d_call: TRBD1

cdr3_nt: TGTGCCACCAGTGATACCTACGAGCAGTACTTC
cdr3_aa: CATSDTYEQYF
v_call: TRBV24-1
clone_size: .
j_call: TRBJ2-7
d_call: .

cdr3_nt: TGTGCCAGCAGCACAGGGTCGAGTGGAACTGAAGCTTTCTTT
cdr3_aa: CASSTGSSGTEAFF
v_call: TRBV7-6
clone_size: .
j_call: TRBJ1-1
d_call: .

cdr3_nt: TGTGCCAGCAGCCAAGAAAACAGCCCGACGAGCCAGCATTTT
cdr3_aa: CASSQENSPTSQHF
v_call: TRBV14
clone_size: .
j_call: TRBJ1-5
d_call: .

cdr3_nt: TGTGCCAGTAGTACCTCTCCCCGAGGACAGGGTAATGGCTACACCTTC
cdr3_aa: CASSTSPRGQGNGYTF
v_call: TRBV19
clone_size: .
j_call: TRBJ1-2
d_call: TRBD1

cdr3_nt: TGTGCCAGCAGCTTGGAAATAGGGGAGGACACCGGGGAGCTGTTTTTT
cdr3_aa: CASSLEIGEDTGELFF
v_call: TRBV5-4
clone_size: .
j_call: TRBJ2-2
d_call: .

cdr3_nt: TGTGCCAGCAGTGACCCGATGACAGGGATACTATACAATGAGCAGTTCTTC
cdr3_aa: CASSDPMTGILYNEQFF
v_call: TRBV2
clone_size: .
j_call: TRBJ2-1
d_call: TRBD1

cdr3_nt: TGTGCCAGCGCGCCGTGGAGGGGTCAGCCCCAGCATTTT
cdr3_aa: CASAPWRGQPQHF
v_call: TRBV6-2/TRBV6-3
clone_size: .
j_call: TRBJ1-5
d_call: .

cdr3_nt: TGCAGCGTTGAATGGCGCGGCACAGATACGCAGTATTTT
cdr3_aa: CSVEWRGTDTQYF
v_call: TRBV29-1
clone_size: .
j_call: TRBJ2-3
d_call: .